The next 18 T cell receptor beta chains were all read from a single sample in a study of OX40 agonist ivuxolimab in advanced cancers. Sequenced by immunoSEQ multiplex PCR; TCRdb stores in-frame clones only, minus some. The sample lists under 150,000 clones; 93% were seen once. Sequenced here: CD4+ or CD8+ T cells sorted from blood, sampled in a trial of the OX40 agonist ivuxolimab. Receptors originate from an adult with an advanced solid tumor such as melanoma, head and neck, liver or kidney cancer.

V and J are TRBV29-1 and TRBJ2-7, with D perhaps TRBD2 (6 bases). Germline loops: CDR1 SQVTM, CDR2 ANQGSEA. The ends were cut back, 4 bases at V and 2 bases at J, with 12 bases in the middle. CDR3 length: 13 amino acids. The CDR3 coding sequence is TGCAGCGTTGCGGGAGACTCAACCTACGAGCAGTACTTC. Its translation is CSVAGDSTYEQYF.

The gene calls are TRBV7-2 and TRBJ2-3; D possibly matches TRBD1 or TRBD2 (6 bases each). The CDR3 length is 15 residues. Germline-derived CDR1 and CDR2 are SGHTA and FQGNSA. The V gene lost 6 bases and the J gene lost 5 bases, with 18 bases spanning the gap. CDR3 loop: CASSRLSGAGDTQYF. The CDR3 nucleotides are TGTGCCAGCAGTCGACTTTCGGGGGCGGGAGATACGCAGTATTTT.

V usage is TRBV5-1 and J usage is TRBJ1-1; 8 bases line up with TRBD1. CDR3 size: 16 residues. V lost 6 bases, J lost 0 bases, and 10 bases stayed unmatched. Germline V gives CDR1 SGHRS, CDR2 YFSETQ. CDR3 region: CASTTGTGSMNTEAFF. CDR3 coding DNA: TGCGCCAGCACCACCGGGACAGGATCCATGAACACTGAAGCTTTCTTT.

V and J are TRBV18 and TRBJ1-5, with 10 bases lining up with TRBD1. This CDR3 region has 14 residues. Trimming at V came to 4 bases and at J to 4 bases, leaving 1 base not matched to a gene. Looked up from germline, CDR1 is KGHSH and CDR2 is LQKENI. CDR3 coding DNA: TGTGCCAGCTCACGACAGGGGGCTAATCAGCCCCAGCATTTT. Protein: CASSRQGANQPQHF.

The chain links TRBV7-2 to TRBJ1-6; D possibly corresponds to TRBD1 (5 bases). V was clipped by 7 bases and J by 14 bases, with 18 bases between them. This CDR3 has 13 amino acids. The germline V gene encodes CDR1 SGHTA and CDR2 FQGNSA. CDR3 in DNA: TGTGCCAGCACCGTCCACCGGGGGTTCGCCCTCCACTTT. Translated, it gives CASTVHRGFALHF. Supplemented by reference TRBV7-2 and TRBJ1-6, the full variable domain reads GAGVSQSPSNKVTEKGKDVELRCDPISGHTALYWYRQSLGQGLEFLIYFQGNSAPDKSGLPSDRFSAERTGGSVSTLTIQRTQQEDSAVYLCASTVHRGFALHFGNGTRLTVT.

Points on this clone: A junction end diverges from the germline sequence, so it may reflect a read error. The CDR3 reads CASSLHTQGPYEQYF. The CDR3 DNA reads TGCGCCAGCAGCCTCCACACCCAGGGCCCCTACGAGCAGTACTTC. This chain uses TRBV7-2 with TRBJ2-7; TRBD1 is a possible D gene (5 bases). This CDR3 region has 15 residues. Germline V gene sequence: CDR1 SGHTA, CDR2 FQGNSA.

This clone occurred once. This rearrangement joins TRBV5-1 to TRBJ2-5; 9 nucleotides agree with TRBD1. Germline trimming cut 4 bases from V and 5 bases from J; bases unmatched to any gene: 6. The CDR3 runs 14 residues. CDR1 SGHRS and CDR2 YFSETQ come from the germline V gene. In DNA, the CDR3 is TGCGCCAGCAGCACGGGACAGGGTACGGAGACCCAGTACTTC. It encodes CASSTGQGTETQYF.

CDR3 in DNA: TGTGCCAGCAGTGAAGTCGGGGGGCCCGATCGATGGTACTTC. Translated: CASSEVGGPDRWYF. The chain recombines TRBV6-1 with TRBJ2-7; weak D call: TRBD2 (7 bases). Per the germline V gene, CDR1 is MNHNS and CDR2 is SASEGT. There are 14 residues in the CDR3. The V end lost 1 base, the J end lost 12 bases, and 19 bases lay between the germline ends.

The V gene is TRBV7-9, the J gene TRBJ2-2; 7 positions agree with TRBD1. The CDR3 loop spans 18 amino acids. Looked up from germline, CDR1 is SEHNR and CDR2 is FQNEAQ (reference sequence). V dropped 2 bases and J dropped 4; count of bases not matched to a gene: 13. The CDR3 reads CASSLFRIDRARTGELFF. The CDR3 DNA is TGTGCCAGCAGCTTATTTCGGATAGACAGGGCGCGCACCGGGGAGCTGTTTTTT.

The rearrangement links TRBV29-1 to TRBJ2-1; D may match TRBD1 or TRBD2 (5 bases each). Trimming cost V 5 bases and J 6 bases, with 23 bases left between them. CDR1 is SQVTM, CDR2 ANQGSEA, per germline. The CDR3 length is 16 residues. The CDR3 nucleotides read TGCAGCGTTTTAGGCGTCGTTGGGGGTTTTTCCAATGAGCAGTTCTTC. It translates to CSVLGVVGGFSNEQFF.

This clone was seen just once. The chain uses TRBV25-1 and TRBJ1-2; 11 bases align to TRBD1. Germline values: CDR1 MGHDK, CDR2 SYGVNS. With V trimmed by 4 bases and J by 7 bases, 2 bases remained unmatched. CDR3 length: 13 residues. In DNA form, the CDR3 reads TGTGCCAGCAGTGGGGGACAGGGGGGTGGCTACACCTTC. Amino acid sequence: CASSGGQGGGYTF.

The CDR3 region is CASTPGQTGNTIYF. The CDR3 nucleotides read TGTGCCAGCACGCCCGGACAGACTGGAAACACCATATATTTT. This chain connects TRBV28 to TRBJ1-3; the D gene is possibly TRBD1 (6 bases). CDR1 is MDHEN, CDR2 SYDVKM, per germline. Deletions cut 7 bases from V and 2 bases from J, with 12 bases between. The CDR3 is made up of 14 amino acids.

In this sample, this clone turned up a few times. CDR3 residues: CASGGGKGVGEKLFF. The CDR3 region has the DNA TGTGCCAGCGGAGGAGGGAAGGGAGTAGGGGAAAAACTGTTTTTT. This chain joins TRBV9 and TRBJ1-4; D gene uncertain. The germline V and J ends were trimmed by 7 bases and 8 bases, with 21 bases remaining between them. Germline V lookup: CDR1 SGDLS, CDR2 YYNGEE. CDR3 length: 15 amino acids.

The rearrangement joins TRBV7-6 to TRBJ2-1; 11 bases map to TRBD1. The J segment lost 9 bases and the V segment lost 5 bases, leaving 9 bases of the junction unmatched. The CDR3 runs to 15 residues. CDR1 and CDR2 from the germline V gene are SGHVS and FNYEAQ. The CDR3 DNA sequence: TGTGCCAGCAGCCATCGGGACAGGGGGTTGGGTGAGCAGTTCTTC. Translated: CASSHRDRGLGEQFF.

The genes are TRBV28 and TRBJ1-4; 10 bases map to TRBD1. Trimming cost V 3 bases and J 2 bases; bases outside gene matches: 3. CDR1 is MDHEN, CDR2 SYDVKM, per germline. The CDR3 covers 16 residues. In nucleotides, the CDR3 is TGTGCCAGCAGTTTCCCGGGACAGGGGACTAATGAAAAACTGTTTTTT. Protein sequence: CASSFPGQGTNEKLFF.

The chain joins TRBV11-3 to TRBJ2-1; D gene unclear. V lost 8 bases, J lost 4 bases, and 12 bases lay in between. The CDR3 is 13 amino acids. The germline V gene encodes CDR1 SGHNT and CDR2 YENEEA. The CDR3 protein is CASSRGPYNEQFF. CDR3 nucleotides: TGTGCCAGCTCGCGAGGCCCTTACAATGAGCAGTTCTTC. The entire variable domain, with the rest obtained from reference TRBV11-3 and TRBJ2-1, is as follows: EAGVVQSPRYKIIEKKQPVAFWCNPISGHNTLYWYLQNLGQGPELLIRYENEEAVDDSQLPKDRFSAERLKGVDSTLKIQPAELGDSAVYLCASSRGPYNEQFFGPGTRLTVL.

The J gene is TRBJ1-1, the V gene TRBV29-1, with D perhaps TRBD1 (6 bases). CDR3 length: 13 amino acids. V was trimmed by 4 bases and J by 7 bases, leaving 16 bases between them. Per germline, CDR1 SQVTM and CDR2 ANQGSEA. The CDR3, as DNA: TGCAGCGTTGGGGGGGCACAGAAGTTTGAAGCTTTCTTT. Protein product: CSVGGAQKFEAFF.

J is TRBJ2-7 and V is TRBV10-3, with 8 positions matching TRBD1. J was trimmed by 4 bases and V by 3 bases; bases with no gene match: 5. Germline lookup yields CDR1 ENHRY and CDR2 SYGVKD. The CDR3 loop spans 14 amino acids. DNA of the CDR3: TGTGCCATCAGTGAAGGACAGGGCCCTTACGAGCAGTACTTC. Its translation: CAISEGQGPYEQYF.